This T cell receptor beta chain originates from a study of STAT5B mutations in CD4+ large granular lymphocyte leukemia (dated by TCRdb to about 2022). General notes on the study: Among healthy controls, the CDR3 'QG' motif was associated with a particular HLA allele. The TCRbeta repertoires of CD4+ T-cell large granular lymphocyte leukemia patients were compared with the TCRbeta repertoires of healthy blood donors. Flow cytometry on FACSCanto II or FACSVerse showed that the purified fractions were more than 95% pure among lymphocytes. What the work shows at the level of the full study, not this receptor alone: The data were not HLA-matched, and the higher clonality in CD4+ T-LGLL than in CD8+ T-LGLL could be due to the relatively small sample size. TRBV06-family usage was enriched among the top patient clones (8/27) compared with healthy controls (2/35). CD4-sorted patient repertoires appeared more clonal than healthy CD4+ repertoires, and this difference persisted after removing the putative leukemic clones. Main leukemic clonotypes were private to each patient, although roughly 26% appeared at low frequency in other patients' non-leukemic repertoires.

Turning to this clone: It has no known antigen specificity. No much larger clone is present one base from it, and per-base qualities are unavailable.

Looking up the germline V gene (reference sequence) yields CDR1 LNHDA and CDR2 SQIVND. V is shortened by 1 base, J by 1 base, and the region joining them spans 7 bases. The CDR3, from cysteine to phenylalanine, totals 14 residues. The CDR3 DNA has 42 bases and is translated from base 1. TCRbeta rearrangements were sequenced from genomic DNA using the immunoSEQ assay at survey resolution. On the authors' methods: A lowest detectable productive clonotype frequency of 2.59 x 10-5 was observed in the TCR sequencing data. Analyses included only productive TCRbeta rearrangements, meaning complete and in-frame sequences. The clonality of each sample was calculated as Simpson clonality in the immunoSEQ Analyzer version 3.0. Clones were grouped by frequency into very rare, small, medium, large (1-20%) or hyperexpanded (>20%) categories. Generation probabilities were estimated with OLGA 1.2.3, V-gene circos plots were generated with VDJtools, specificities were searched for in VDJdb, and CDR3 motifs were identified with GLIPH. Here the immuneACCESS table is served through TCRdb, limited to in-frame sequences with V and J called. Missing clones are a known gap in these copies; in checked studies unresolved V genes cover under half, and the rest lacks a known reason. Clone size and V and J calls were adopted from that table, with D and trimming inferred from the DNA. Here the sample has 30,000 to 40,000 clones; approximately 85% occur a single time. The biggest ten clones account for less than 1.5% of the sample.

Buffy coats from roughly 37 blood donors, supplied by the Finnish Red Cross blood service, were used as healthy controls. All TCR-sequenced material derived from peripheral blood: patient blood samples and healthy donor buffy coats. Peripheral blood mononuclear cells were isolated by Ficoll-Hypaque gradient centrifugation. CD4+ cells were purified magnetically from the buffy coats of healthy controls. The Gentra Puregene Cell and Tissue kit was used for genomic DNA extraction, and quantification was performed on a Qubit 2.0 fluorometer. The receptor chain draws on TRBV19 and TRBJ1-1; no D gene can be assigned with confidence. Sequences were obtained from CD4+ T cells from blood buffy coats. The TCR was taken from a human donor in good health. The DNA is TGTGCCAGTAGTATAGGAAACAAGAACACTGAAGCTTTCTTT. Its product reads: CASSIGNKNTEAFF.